This T cell receptor (beta chain) was sequenced in a study of monozygotic twins with inflammatory bowel disease (dated 2019 in TCRdb). Context from the whole study: In total, approximately 28 monozygotic twin pairs made up the full study: 19 Danish pairs, all IBD-discordant, plus nine German pairs, of which four were IBD-concordant and five were IBD-discordant. The search for disease-associated traits relied mainly on comparing IBD patients with their genetically identical healthy co-twins within discordant pairs. Each individual had, on average, about 151 000 unique TCRalpha sequences and 181 000 unique TCRbeta sequences available for analysis. Beyond this particular receptor, the publication reports: Repertoire similarity did not differ between concordant and discordant twins, which could be due to limited statistical power. Compared with healthy twins, IBD patients had fewer clonotypes in common with other individuals, a difference most pronounced in patients showing signs of disease activity. The results gave no support for a single strong signal or clonotype linked to IBD. TCRbeta repertoire diversity, by inverse Simpson index, was decreased in IBD patients compared with their healthy co-twins. The analysis was unable to tell different T cell subtypes apart. Differing immunosuppressive treatments among patients may have added background noise and inter-individual variability to the repertoires.

For this clonotype: This clone's antigen is unknown.

Libraries were prepared through 5' RACE. Each TCR library was prepared from about 3.5 ug of total RNA. For each sample, cDNA synthesis with SMARTScribe reverse transcriptase was split into eight separate reactions. During cDNA synthesis, template switching introduced unique molecular identifiers that contained a 6-nucleotide sample barcode. Two nested PCRs of roughly 15 and 9 cycles amplified the TCRalpha and TCRbeta cDNA, and bead purification followed each PCR. Before amplification, the cDNA was treated with uracil DNA-glycosylase and purified using the QIAquick PCR purification kit. The second PCR added Illumina TruSeq-compatible adapters along with sample-specific barcodes. Library quality and concentration were checked on TapeStation and Qubit, and libraries were pooled at around 5 ng each. The pooled libraries were sequenced with 2 x 100 bp reads and custom sequencing primers on an Illumina HiSeq2500 single-index Rapid Run. The study's own analysis went as follows. MiGEC version 1.2.6 was used for UMI-based consensus assembly, which corrected PCR and sequencing errors. MiXCR version 2.1.1 handled V(D)J alignment, clonotype assembly and CDR3 extraction. To normalise gene usage, clonotype sharing and MAIT/NKT TCR abundance, the analysis used the top 1000, 10 000 and 20 000 clonotypes per sample. After downsampling to 27 000 UMIs, diversity was calculated as the inverse Simpson index using the vegan R package. Paired Mann-Whitney U tests were applied to discordant twin pairs, with Benjamini-Hochberg correction for multiple testing. Each CDR3 protein sequence appears as one entry after TCRdb reprocessed the reads, and no DNA is included. The V and J calls here are based on TCRdb, not the publication. The sample's own table lists 150,000 or so distinct CDR3 sequences. The ten most abundant clones make up 7.4% of the sample.

From cysteine to phenylalanine, the CDR3 is 14 amino acids long. Only the protein is available. The germline V gene sets CDR1 to SGHRS and CDR2 to YFSETQ. From each donor, a roughly 2.5 ml peripheral blood sample was collected into PAXgene tubes and stored at -80 degrees C. Without any T cell sorting, total RNA was extracted from whole blood using the PAXgene blood miRNA kit on an automated QIAcube. Peripheral blood from monozygotic twin pairs, either concordant or discordant for inflammatory bowel disease, underwent deep TCRalpha and TCRbeta repertoire profiling that used unique molecular barcoding. Smoking habits were recorded for all twin pairs, and individuals were classified as current, former or never smokers.

This clonotype was obtained from a human donor with ulcerative colitis or Crohn's disease, or a healthy co-twin of an affected twin (not recorded which). The rearrangement combines TRBV5-1 with TRBJ2-2; the TCRdb call, TRBD2, lacks DNA for checking. The specimen sequenced was blood. The CDR3 here reads CASSSAGPARELFF.